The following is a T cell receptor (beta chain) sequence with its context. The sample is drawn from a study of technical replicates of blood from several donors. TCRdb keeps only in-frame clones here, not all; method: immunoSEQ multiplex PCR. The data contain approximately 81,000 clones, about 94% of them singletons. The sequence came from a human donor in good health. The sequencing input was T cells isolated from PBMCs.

The CDR3 sequence: CASSGYRDREYGYTF. The DNA of the CDR3 is TGTGCCAGCAGCGGGTACCGGGACAGAGAGTATGGCTACACCTTC. The V call is TRBV13, the J call TRBJ1-2, with 7 bases that match TRBD1. V trimming: 5 bases; J trimming: 5 bases; junction bases outside the gene matches: 11. The germline V gene has CDR1 PRHDT and CDR2 FYEKMQ (reference sequence). The CDR3 spans 15 residues.